This TCR beta chain originates from a study of Graves' ophthalmopathy and Graves' hyperthyroidism. The study, taken as a whole, reports: Ophthalmopathy progression was predicted by the model at 55% to 71% sensitivity and 72% to 80% specificity. Using 13 signatures, a model distinguished ophthalmopathy from stable hyperthyroidism, reaching 85% to 90% sensitivity and about 81% specificity.

V lost 5 bases and J 0 bases, leaving 11 bases between the germline ends. CDR3 length: 15 residues. Per germline, CDR1 SGHTA and CDR2 FQGNSA. Each diagnosis was determined on the basis of clinical symptoms, serum thyroxine, TRAb, thyroid ultrasound and orbital computed tomography. Amplified material comprised TCR beta CDR3 regions derived from RNA transcripts. Amplification began with first-round RT-PCR using HTBI primers, then second-round multiplex PCR was performed. TCRdb reprocessed the multiplex PCR reads with MiXCR, giving one entry per CDR3 protein. The data hold over a million distinct CDR3 sequences, with less than 45% observed a single time. Turning to this clonotype: What it binds is not known.

This clonotype was sampled from an adult man with Graves' hyperthyroidism. The chain is built from TRBV7-2 and TRBJ1-5; unclear D gene. Sequencing was performed on peripheral blood or thyroid tissue (not recorded which). CDR3 in amino acids: CASSTLRGSNQPQHF. The DNA of the CDR3 is TGTGCCAGCAGCACCCTCCGCGGTAGCAATCAGCCCCAGCATTTT.